The next 17 T cell receptor beta chains were all read from a single sample in a study of cytomegalovirus exposure and HLA in healthy donors. The data were produced by immunoSEQ multiplex PCR, yet TCRdb's version contains in-frame clones alone and is incomplete. This table holds roughly 130,000 clones, 88% found once. Sequenced input: PBMCs. The receptors were gathered from a man between 25 and 39 years old in good health and CMV-seronegative.

Only one count was recorded for this clone. This chain joins TRBV7-2 and TRBJ2-1; TRBD2 matches 8 bases. Germline CDR1 SGHTA, CDR2 FQGNSA. This CDR3 spans 15 amino acids. Trimming at V came to 3 bases and at J to 3 bases, leaving 4 bases not matched to a gene. The CDR3 sequence is CASSLGAGVYNEQFF. CDR3 DNA sequence: TGTGCCAGCAGCTTGGGAGCGGGAGTCTACAATGAGCAGTTCTTC.

The rearrangement uses TRBV11-2 and TRBJ2-3, with 7 nucleotides matching TRBD2. This CDR3 region has 14 residues. Germline trimming cut 1 base from V and 3 bases from J; bases unmatched to any gene: 1. Germline CDR1 and CDR2: SGHAT and FQNNGV. CDR3 amino acids: CASSLVLATDTQYF. CDR3 in DNA: TGTGCCAGCAGCTTAGTACTAGCGACAGATACGCAGTATTTT.

The genes are TRBV9 and TRBJ2-3, with D possibly matching TRBD1 (6 bases). Between the trimmed V and J ends, which lost 3 bases and 1 base, there was a span of 21 bases. This CDR3 comprises 18 residues. CDR1 and CDR2 (germline): SGDLS, YYNGEE. The DNA for the CDR3 is TGTGCCAGCAGCGCGTGGGAAACTTTAGGGGGACGCACAGATACGCAGTATTTT. Protein sequence: CASSAWETLGGRTDTQYF.

The CDR3, as DNA: TGTGCCAGTAGTAGCCTAACTAGCGGGGGACTCATACTACATAGCTCCTACAATGAGCAGTTCTTC. Translation gives CASSSLTSGGLILHSSYNEQFF. The V gene is TRBV19, the J gene TRBJ2-1; 11 bases match TRBD2. Germline values: CDR1 LNHDA, CDR2 SQIVND (reference sequence). V shed 4 bases, J shed 0 bases, and the junction held 20 bases outside the gene matches. This CDR3 spans 22 amino acids. The complete variable domain, with remaining parts taken from reference TRBV19 and TRBJ2-1, reads DGGITQSPKYLFRKEGQNVTLSCEQNLNHDAMYWYRQDPGQGLRLIYYSQIVNDFQKGDIAEGYSVSREKKESFPLTVTSAQKNPTAFYLCASSSLTSGGLILHSSYNEQFFGPGTRLTVL.

V and J are TRBV6-1 and TRBJ2-5; D is possibly TRBD1 (6 bases). The CDR3 loop spans 15 amino acids. CDR1 MNHNS and CDR2 SASEGT come from the germline V gene. Trimming stripped 3 bases from V and 4 bases from J, with 15 bases between. CDR3 DNA sequence: TGTGCCAGCAGTGAGAGGGGCAGGGGCGGAGAGACCCAGTACTTC. It specifies CASSERGRGGETQYF.

The rearrangement joins TRBV6-6 to TRBJ1-2, with TRBD1 matching over 8 bases. CDR1 is MNHNY, CDR2 SVGAGI, per germline (reference sequence). Germline trimming cut 7 bases from V and 4 bases from J; bases unmatched to any gene: 5. This CDR3 region has 13 residues. CDR3 in amino acids: CASTTTGGYGYTF. In DNA, the CDR3 is TGTGCCAGCACCACCACAGGGGGCTATGGCTACACCTTC.

The V and J genes are TRBV19 and TRBJ1-5; possibly TRBD1 for D (6 bases). The length of the CDR3 is 14 residues. CDR1 is LNHDA, CDR2 SQIVND, per germline (reference sequence). V was pared by 3 bases and J by 6 bases, with 12 bases between. The CDR3 reads CASSMARGGQPQHF. CDR3 nucleotide sequence: TGTGCCAGTAGTATGGCAAGGGGGGGTCAGCCCCAGCATTTT. The full variable domain, with the rest looked up from reference TRBV19 and TRBJ1-5, is DGGITQSPKYLFRKEGQNVTLSCEQNLNHDAMYWYRQDPGQGLRLIYYSQIVNDFQKGDIAEGYSVSREKKESFPLTVTSAQKNPTAFYLCASSMARGGQPQHFGDGTRLSIL.

With regard to this clone: Other DNA sequences in this sample translate to the same CDR3. This rearrangement joins TRBV5-1 to TRBJ2-7; unclear D gene. Between the trimmed V and J ends, which lost 1 base and 3 bases, there was a span of 5 bases. CDR3 length: 12 amino acids. From germline, CDR1 is SGHRS and CDR2 YFSETQ. The CDR3 region has the DNA TGCGCCAGCAGCTTGAGAGGCTACGAGCAGTACTTC. This codes for CASSLRGYEQYF.

V is TRBV5-4 and J is TRBJ1-1, with 7 bases aligning to TRBD1. This CDR3 has 16 amino acids. Trimming cost V 0 bases and J 4 bases; bases outside gene matches: 9. The germline CDR1 and CDR2 sequences are SGHNT and YYREEE (reference sequence). The CDR3 spells CASSLVPDRDSTEAFF. In DNA form, the CDR3 reads TGTGCCAGCAGCTTGGTCCCAGACAGGGATAGCACTGAAGCTTTCTTT.

The chain uses TRBV19 and TRBJ2-7; 8 bases line up with TRBD1. The germline CDR1 and CDR2 sequences are LNHDA and SQIVND (reference sequence). The CDR3 spans 15 residues. Trimming took 6 bases from V and 3 from J; bases not matched to a gene: 10. DNA for the CDR3: TGTGCCAGTAGGTCGTCGGGACAGGTTTTCTACGAGCAGTACTTC. Protein sequence: CASRSSGQVFYEQYF.

This clone has only one observation. The chain joins TRBV9 to TRBJ1-4; perhaps TRBD1 as D (5 bases). The V gene's germline CDR1 is SGDLS and CDR2 YYNGEE. Trimming cost V 0 bases and J 4 bases, with 10 bases left between them. There are 15 residues in the CDR3. The CDR3 region is CASSVALGGNEKLFF. The CDR3 nucleotides read TGTGCCAGCAGCGTAGCGTTGGGGGGTAATGAAAAACTGTTTTTT.

The genes are TRBV30 and TRBJ1-1; D possibly corresponds to TRBD1 (5 bases). This CDR3 region has 15 residues. Germline V lookup: CDR1 GTSNPN, CDR2 SVGIG (reference sequence). V lost 0 bases to trimming and J lost 5 bases, with 16 bases between them. In DNA form, the CDR3 reads TGTGCCTGGAGTGTACTTGGGACGGAGGGGACTGAAGCTTTCTTT. Protein sequence: CAWSVLGTEGTEAFF.

As DNA, the CDR3 is TGTGCCAGCAGCTTAGTAGGGACAGGGAAATCCTACGAGCAGTACTTC. Amino acids: CASSLVGTGKSYEQYF. The chain has TRBV7-9 and TRBJ2-7; 9 nucleotides align to TRBD1. The J segment lost 1 base and the V segment lost 1 base, leaving 5 bases of the junction unmatched. CDR3 length: 16 amino acids. The V gene's germline CDR1 is SEHNR and CDR2 FQNEAQ (reference sequence).

This chain joins TRBV18 and TRBJ1-2; D is possibly TRBD1 (6 bases). Germline CDR1 is KGHSH and CDR2 is LQKENI. The V and J ends lost 6 bases and 6 bases respectively, with 14 bases between them. There are 13 residues in the CDR3. Here the CDR3 reads CASSQSEGDGYTF. In DNA form, the CDR3 reads TGTGCCAGCTCCCAGAGCGAGGGGGATGGCTACACCTTC.

The chain is built from TRBV6-6 and TRBJ1-5; no definite D call. The germline gives CDR1 MNHNY, CDR2 SVGAGI (reference sequence). With 2 bases removed from V and 0 bases from J, the gap between germline ends came to 8 bases. This CDR3 comprises 15 residues. The CDR3 protein is CASSYVGVSNQPQHF. As DNA, the CDR3 is TGTGCCAGCAGTTACGTCGGGGTTAGCAATCAGCCCCAGCATTTT.

V is TRBV12-2 and J is TRBJ2-1; TRBD2 is the table's D call, not checked against the DNA. TRBV12-2 is reported as a pseudogene. This CDR3 contains 16 residues. CDR3 loop: CASRPMRDLWTNEQFF. CDR3 DNA: TGTGCAAGTCGCCCCATGCGGGACCTCTGGACCAATGAGCAGTTCTTC.

V usage is TRBV6-1 and J usage is TRBJ1-1; D gene uncertain. The CDR3 runs 13 residues. Germline loops: CDR1 MNHNS, CDR2 SASEGT. V lost 5 bases and J 1 base, leaving 8 bases between the germline ends. Here the CDR3 reads CASSTGANTEAFF. The CDR3, as DNA: TGTGCCAGCAGTACGGGTGCGAACACTGAAGCTTTCTTT.